The rows below give T cell receptor beta chains drawn from one sample of a study of technical replicates of blood from several donors. This table comes from immunoSEQ multiplex PCR, and its TCRdb copy is limited to in-frame clones, with some not included. The sample includes over 60,000 clones, about 92% of them seen just once. The sequenced sample was T cells isolated from PBMCs. These receptors were taken from a human donor in good health. The CDR3 runs from the conserved cysteine through the conserved F or W. The D gene is left open where the match is weak. Size values are once, few and many counts, or a class for expanded clones, and some rows have none.

J gene	clone size	V gene	D gene	CDR3 protein	CDR3 DNA
TRBJ2-1	NA	TRBV5-6	NA	CASSTGQSQFF	TGTGCCAGCAGCACCGGACAGTCCCAGTTCTTC
TRBJ2-3	NA	TRBV11-2	NA	CASSFGRQGREADTQYF	TGTGCCAGCAGCTTCGGGAGGCAGGGGAGAGAGGCAGATACGCAGTATTTT
TRBJ2-1	NA	TRBV5-1	TRBD1	CASSLEDRGNEQFF	TGCGCCAGCAGCTTGGAAGACAGGGGTAATGAGCAGTTCTTC
TRBJ1-1	NA	TRBV6-6	TRBD1	CASSSQGVGQEHQAFF	TGTGCCAGCAGTTCACAGGGGGTCGGCCAAGAACACCAAGCTTTCTTT
TRBJ1-5	NA	TRBV28	NA	CASNSGEYQPQHF	TGTGCCAGCAATTCAGGGGAGTATCAGCCCCAGCATTTT
TRBJ2-1	NA	TRBV30	NA	CAWTPYWASDFDEQFF	TGTGCCTGGACCCCATATTGGGCTAGCGACTTCGATGAGCAGTTCTTC
TRBJ1-3	NA	TRBV6-1	TRBD1	CASPNRDRSWSTIYF	TGTGCCAGCCCAAACCGGGACAGGAGCTGGAGCACCATATATTTT
TRBJ2-1	NA	TRBV6-5	TRBD1	CASALKQGDNEQFF	TGTGCCAGCGCCTTAAAACAGGGGGACAATGAGCAGTTCTTC
TRBJ2-7	once	TRBV28	NA	CASSQQGYEQYF	TGTGCCAGCAGCCAACAGGGCTACGAGCAGTACTTC
TRBJ1-2	NA	TRBV9	NA	CASSVTPFAGEDYGYTF	TGTGCCAGCAGCGTCACACCTTTCGCAGGGGAAGACTATGGCTACACCTTC
TRBJ2-7	once	TRBV11-2	NA	CASSNTLYSYEQYF	TGTGCCAGCAGCAATACATTATACTCCTACGAGCAGTACTTC
TRBJ2-3	NA	TRBV5-1	TRBD2	CASSRTSGGNTDTQYF	TGCGCCAGCAGTCGAACTAGCGGGGGAAACACAGATACGCAGTATTTT
TRBJ2-3	NA	TRBV11-3	TRBD2	CASSPSGGSGTDTQYF	TGTGCCAGCAGCCCGAGCGGGGGATCTGGCACAGATACGCAGTATTTT
TRBJ1-2	NA	TRBV29-1	NA	CSVEGPDSLDTF	TGCAGCGTTGAGGGGCCGGATAGTCTTGACACCTTC
TRBJ2-1	NA	TRBV2	NA	CASSVRAGKINEQFF	TGTGCCAGCAGTGTAAGAGCGGGTAAGATAAATGAGCAGTTCTTC
TRBJ2-3	NA	TRBV10-1	TRBD1	CASSGDRGGDTQYF	TGCGCCAGCAGTGGGGACAGGGGCGGGGATACGCAGTATTTT
TRBJ2-7	NA	TRBV5-1	NA	CASGLSGGRSYEQYF	TGCGCCAGCGGACTATCTGGGGGTCGGAGCTACGAGCAGTACTTC
TRBJ1-2	NA	TRBV6-5	NA	CASSYDSWGESGYTF	TGTGCCAGCAGTTACGACTCCTGGGGCGAATCGGGCTACACCTTC
TRBJ2-7	NA	TRBV30	TRBD1	CAWSVTWTGDLYEQYF	TGTGCCTGGAGTGTCACTTGGACAGGAGATCTCTACGAGCAGTACTTC
TRBJ2-7	NA	TRBV29-1	TRBD1	CSVEGTGAEQYF	TGCAGCGTTGAAGGGACAGGGGCCGAGCAGTACTTC
TRBJ1-2	NA	TRBV11-2	NA	CASSLQGGYGYTF	TGTGCCAGCAGCCTCCAGGGAGGGTACGGCTACACCTTC
TRBJ2-7	NA	TRBV10-2	TRBD1	CASSSTTGGTYEQYF	TGCGCCAGCTCCTCAACCACAGGGGGGACTTACGAGCAGTACTTC
TRBJ2-7	NA	TRBV7-2	NA	CASRQSSYEQYF	TGTGCCAGCCGACAGAGCTCCTACGAGCAGTACTTC
TRBJ1-4	NA	TRBV13	TRBD1	CASSPTGTGATKEKLFF	TGTGCCAGCAGCCCGACAGGGACTGGGGCAACTAAGGAAAAACTGTTTTTT
TRBJ2-5	NA	TRBV5-1	NA	CASSGQQGNPQETQYF	TGCGCCAGCAGCGGACAACAGGGTAATCCCCAAGAGACCCAGTACTTC
TRBJ2-1	once	TRBV30	TRBD2	CAWHPGTRYNEQFF	TGTGCCTGGCATCCCGGGACTAGGTACAATGAGCAGTTCTTC
TRBJ1-2	NA	TRBV6-5	TRBD1	CASSTDREMDYGYTF	TGTGCCAGCAGTACCGACAGGGAGATGGACTATGGCTACACCTTC
TRBJ2-7	once	TRBV27	NA	CASSLKMPGGSGTYEQYF	TGTGCCAGCAGTTTAAAGATGCCCGGAGGGAGTGGTACCTACGAGCAGTACTTC
TRBJ1-1	NA	TRBV10-2	NA	CASSVSGRTEAFF	TGCGCCAGCAGTGTCAGCGGACGCACTGAAGCTTTCTTT
TRBJ1-4	NA	TRBV28	NA	CASSQGGALFKLFF	TGTGCCAGCAGTCAGGGAGGTGCCCTCTTTAAACTGTTTTTT
TRBJ2-7	NA	TRBV27	NA	CASSLTGYSYEQYF	TGTGCCAGCAGTTTAACAGGGTACTCCTACGAGCAGTACTTC
TRBJ1-5	NA	TRBV5-4	NA	CASQCARGRSADGPQHF	TGTGCCAGCCAATGCGCCAGGGGCCGCTCCGCGGACGGGCCCCAGCATTTT
TRBJ1-4	once	TRBV28	NA	CASSLEGRSWEKLFF	TGTGCCAGCAGTTTGGAGGGTCGGAGTTGGGAAAAACTGTTTTTT
TRBJ1-5	once	TRBV11-2	NA	CASSSLSFYNQPQHF	TGTGCCAGCAGCTCACTCTCTTTCTACAATCAGCCCCAGCATTTT
TRBJ1-1	NA	TRBV27	TRBD1	CASSPGQLNTEAFF	TGTGCCAGCAGCCCGGGACAGTTGAACACTGAAGCTTTCTTT
TRBJ2-3	once	TRBV9	TRBD2	CASSRSGGTTDTQYF	TGTGCCAGCAGCCGTAGCGGGGGGACCACAGATACGCAGTATTTT
TRBJ1-5	NA	TRBV6-5	NA	CASSSDNSNQPQHF	TGTGCCAGCAGTTCCGACAACAGCAATCAGCCCCAGCATTTT
TRBJ2-1	NA	TRBV18	TRBD1	CASSPGTGIYNEQFF	TGTGCCAGCTCTCCCGGGACAGGCATATACAATGAGCAGTTCTTC
TRBJ2-7	NA	TRBV13	TRBD1	CASSLGTGGGEQYF	TGTGCCAGCAGCTTAGGAACAGGGGGCGGCGAGCAGTACTTC
TRBJ1-6	NA	TRBV4-1	TRBD1	CASADWTGENSPLHF	TGCGCCAGCGCTGATTGGACAGGGGAAAATTCACCCCTCCACTTT
TRBJ1-3	NA	TRBV10-1	NA	CASSLASGNTIYF	TGCGCCAGCAGCTTAGCATCTGGAAACACCATATATTTT